This TCR beta chain was sequenced for a study of response to subunit inactivated influenza vaccine. TCRdb processed the RT-PCR reads anew with MiXCR; each CDR3 protein has one entry. In the table there are a few hundred thousand distinct CDR3 sequences, roughly 12% of which are singletons. CDR1 is ENHRY and CDR2 is SYGVKD in the germline V gene. Trimming cost V 1 base and J 5 bases, with 6 bases left between them. The CDR3 is 12 amino acids. Ten or more counts support this clonotype. These data are also associated with another study on T cells expressing NK-cell markers. That source notes: In generating TCR beta cDNA, 5'RACE template switching with UMIs was used. Researchers report these clonotypes also headed the CD3+CD56-NKG2C+ fraction in a handful of donors.

The V gene is TRBV10-3, the J gene TRBJ2-7; no definite D call. This receptor was obtained from a man in his fifties who received an inactivated influenza vaccine. This specimen consisted of PBMCs from blood, obtained on the day of vaccination. CDR3 residues: CAISEFRDEQYF. The CDR3, as DNA: TGTGCCATCAGTGAGTTCAGAGACGAGCAGTACTTC.